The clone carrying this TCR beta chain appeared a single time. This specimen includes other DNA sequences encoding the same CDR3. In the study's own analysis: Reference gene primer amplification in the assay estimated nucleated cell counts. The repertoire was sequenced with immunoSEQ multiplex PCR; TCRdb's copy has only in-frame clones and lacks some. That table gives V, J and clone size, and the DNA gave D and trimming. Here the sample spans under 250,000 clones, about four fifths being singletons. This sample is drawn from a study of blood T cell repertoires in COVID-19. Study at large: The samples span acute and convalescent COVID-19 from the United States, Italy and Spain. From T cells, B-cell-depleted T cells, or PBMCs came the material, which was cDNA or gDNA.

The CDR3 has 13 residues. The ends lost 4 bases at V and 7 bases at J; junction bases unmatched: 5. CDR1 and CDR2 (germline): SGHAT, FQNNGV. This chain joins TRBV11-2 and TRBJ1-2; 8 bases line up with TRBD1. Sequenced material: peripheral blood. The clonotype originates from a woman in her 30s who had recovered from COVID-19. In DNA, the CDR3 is TGTGCCAGCAGCTCCGACAGGGGTGGTGGCTACACCTTC. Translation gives CASSSDRGGGYTF. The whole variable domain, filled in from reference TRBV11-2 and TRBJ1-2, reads EAGVAQSPRYKIIEKRQSVAFWCNPISGHATLYWYQQILGQGPKLLIQFQNNGVVDDSQLPKDRFSAERLKGVDSTLKIQPAKLEDSAVYLCASSSDRGGGYTFGSGTRLTVV.